This T cell receptor (beta chain) is from a study of beta chain features in type 1 diabetes. Expressed TCRB transcripts were sequenced after all isolated RNA was converted to cDNA. Reads from naive, central memory and regulatory T cell samples averaged about 3.9 million. This table comes from immunoSEQ multiplex PCR, and its TCRdb copy is limited to in-frame clones, with some not included. This sample carries about 250,000 clones, roughly 11% of them seen once, and the ten largest clones take around 0.017%. Points from the study as a whole: Shorter TCRB CDR3s, moderately but significantly so, were found in Type 1 diabetes patients in all four CD4+ subsets. Patients with type 1 diabetes carried fewer insertions and had more deletions at their VDJ junctions. Shorter templates might be favored by PCR, and equally so in patients and in controls.

Populations isolated by sorting all had purity greater than 98%. This clone appeared a few times. Its specificity is unknown. Germline V gene lookup returns CDR1 SGDLS and CDR2 YYNGEE. This CDR3 has 11 residues. Trimming shortened V by 7 bases and J by 9 bases, and 8 bases separated the two germline ends. Sequenced: naive CD4+ T cells from blood. This clonotype was sampled from a young man with type 1 diabetes. V usage is TRBV9 and J usage is TRBJ1-6; maybe TRBD1 (5 bases). CDR3 in DNA: TGTGCCAGCGGACACAGTTCACCCCTCCACTTT. Amino acids: CASGHSSPLHF.